These T cell receptor delta chains were read from a single sample in a study of gamma-delta T cells after stem cell transplantation. TCRdb called clones anew from the RT-PCR reads with CATT. The table records approximately 2,700 delta-chain clones, roughly 5.4% of them present only once. Sequencing input: gamma-delta T cells. The receptors here all came from a human donor. It is not recorded whose cells these are; they may come from a transplant donor. Both conserved end residues are part of each CDR3. Each record gives: CDR3 DNA, CDR3 protein, V gene, clone size, D gene, J gene. A D gene is named only where the DNA matches it firmly. Rows give clone size only sometimes, using once, few, many, or a class for an expanded clone.

DNA: TGTGCCTGTGACACCGTCCGTGGGGGATACGCCTCCGATAAACTCATCTTT
CDR3: CACDTVRGGYASDKLIF
V: TRDV2
size: .
D: TRDD3
J: TRDJ1

DNA: TGTGCCTGTGACACCGTCGTGGTACCGTCTGGCGGGGGGTACACCGATAAACTCATCTTT
CDR3: CACDTVVVPSGGGYTDKLIF
V: TRDV2
size: medium-sized
D: .
J: TRDJ1

DNA: TGTGCCTGTGACCTACTGGGGGATCTTAGCTCCTGGGACACCCGACAGATGTTTTTC
CDR3: CACDLLGDLSSWDTRQMFF
V: TRDV2
size: medium-sized
D: TRDD3
J: TRDJ3

DNA: TGTGCCTGTGACACCGTTCCGGTGGGGGATACGCATCTGTACACCGATAAACTCATCTTT
CDR3: CACDTVPVGDTHLYTDKLIF
V: TRDV2
size: few
D: TRDD3
J: TRDJ1

DNA: TGTGCCTGTGACCCCTTGGGGGATACGTTGTTCGGAAAACTCATCTTT
CDR3: CACDPLGDTLFGKLIF
V: TRDV2
size: medium-sized
D: TRDD3
J: TRDJ1

DNA: TGTGCCTGTGATGTACTGGGGGGGACCTCGCCGTACACCGATAAACTCATCTTT
CDR3: CACDVLGGTSPYTDKLIF
V: TRDV2
size: medium-sized
D: TRDD3
J: TRDJ1

DNA: TGTGCTCTTGGGGAACCACTACGTACTGGGGGATACTCTTGTACCGATAAACTCATCTTT
CDR3: CALGEPLRTGGYSCTDKLIF
V: TRDV1
size: medium-sized
D: TRDD3
J: TRDJ1

DNA: TGTGCCTGTGACGGAATGAGGACCGATAAACTCATCTTT
CDR3: CACDGMRTDKLIF
V: TRDV2
size: large
D: .
J: TRDJ1

DNA: TGTGCCTGTGACACCATCGGAGCTGGGGATACGAGGACCGATAAACTCATCTTT
CDR3: CACDTIGAGDTRTDKLIF
V: TRDV2
size: .
D: TRDD3
J: TRDJ1

DNA: TGTGCTCTTGGGGAACTCTTCCCATTACTGGGGGTGATGGGGACCGATAAACTCATCTTT
CDR3: CALGELFPLLGVMGTDKLIF
V: TRDV1
size: .
D: TRDD3
J: TRDJ1

DNA: TGTGCCTGTTCCGTACTGGGGGATACGACGGTCACCGATAAACTCATCTTT
CDR3: CACSVLGDTTVTDKLIF
V: TRDV2
size: medium-sized
D: TRDD3
J: TRDJ1

DNA: TGTGCCTGTGCCCCCAAAATGGCTCCCGATAAACTCATCTTT
CDR3: CACAPKMAPDKLIF
V: TRDV2
size: large
D: .
J: TRDJ1

DNA: TGTGCCTGTGACCCTATTCCTACAACCATTACTGGGGGATACGGAGGAGGTGATAAACTCATCTTT
CDR3: CACDPIPTTITGGYGGGDKLIF
V: TRDV2
size: few
D: TRDD3
J: TRDJ1

DNA: TGTGCTCTTGGGAAGTTGATTGGGATACGACAAGGATTAGGCTACACCGATAAACTCATCTTT
CDR3: CALGKLIGIRQGLGYTDKLIF
V: TRDV1
size: medium-sized
D: TRDD3
J: TRDJ1

DNA: TGTGCTCTTGGGGAACTAGCCTTCCTGCAGAACTGGGGGGCCCCGGATTACACCGATAAACTCATCTTT
CDR3: CALGELAFLQNWGAPDYTDKLIF
V: TRDV1
size: medium-sized
D: .
J: TRDJ1

DNA: TGTGCCTGTGACCCCCTCCTAGGTACGGAGGGTGGGGGATACGCCACTCGGGGACTGTACACCGATAAACTCATCTTT
CDR3: CACDPLLGTEGGGYATRGLYTDKLIF
V: TRDV2
size: medium-sized
D: TRDD3
J: TRDJ1

DNA: TGTGCCTGTGACACTCTGGGCGTACTGGGGGATAATCAACTCATCTTT
CDR3: CACDTLGVLGDNQLIF
V: TRDV2
size: large
D: TRDD3
J: TRDJ1

DNA: TGTGCCTGTGACACCGCGATGGGGGATACGAGGGGCACCGATAAACTCATCTTT
CDR3: CACDTAMGDTRGTDKLIF
V: TRDV2
size: few
D: TRDD3
J: TRDJ1

DNA: TGTGCCTGTGATCCCGTACTGGGGGATAAGTACACCGATAAACTCATCTTT
CDR3: CACDPVLGDKYTDKLIF
V: TRDV2
size: large
D: TRDD3
J: TRDJ1

DNA: TGTGCCTGTGACACCGTTGGTGGGGGATTGAACACCGATAAACTCATCTTT
CDR3: CACDTVGGGLNTDKLIF
V: TRDV2
size: large
D: TRDD3
J: TRDJ1

DNA: TGTGCCTGTGATGCTATGTCAGGTCCCTTACTGGGGGATTCGTACACCGATAAACTCATCTTT
CDR3: CACDAMSGPLLGDSYTDKLIF
V: TRDV2
size: .
D: TRDD3
J: TRDJ1

DNA: TGTGCCTGTGACTTACTGGGGGCTACGCAAATCACCGATAAACTCATCTTT
CDR3: CACDLLGATQITDKLIF
V: TRDV2
size: .
D: TRDD3
J: TRDJ1

DNA: TGTGCTCTTGGGGAACCTAGGCCTTCCTATGCGGCCACCTCAGGGCTTAACACCGATAAACTCATCTTT
CDR3: CALGEPRPSYAATSGLNTDKLIF
V: TRDV1
size: few
D: TRDD2
J: TRDJ1

DNA: TGTGCCTGTGACCGGATTCCTACGACTGGGGATCCGTACACCGATAAACTCATCTTT
CDR3: CACDRIPTTGDPYTDKLIF
V: TRDV2
size: medium-sized
D: .
J: TRDJ1

DNA: TGTGCTCTTGGGGAAGGAGTAGTAATCCTACGTACTGGGGGACCCTATTTGACGGCACAACTCTTCTTT
CDR3: CALGEGVVILRTGGPYLTAQLFF
V: TRDV1
size: .
D: TRDD3
J: TRDJ2

DNA: TGTGCCTGTGAAAGTGTAGTTGGGGGATACGTAAGCACCGATAAACTCATCTTT
CDR3: CACESVVGGYVSTDKLIF
V: TRDV2
size: medium-sized
D: TRDD3
J: TRDJ1

DNA: TGTGCCTGTGACTCTCTGGGGACCAACACCGATAAACTCATCTTT
CDR3: CACDSLGTNTDKLIF
V: TRDV2
size: medium-sized
D: .
J: TRDJ1

DNA: TGTGCCTGTGACACCGTCCGCTCCACAACACCCCGGAATGGAGAGGATAAACTCATCTTT
CDR3: CACDTVRSTTPRNGEDKLIF
V: TRDV2
size: large
D: .
J: TRDJ1

DNA: TGTGCTCTTGGGGAATTCCCGTACTGGGGGATACGCTCGGTCGGGGGTATTAACTTCACCGATAAACTCATCTTT
CDR3: CALGEFPYWGIRSVGGINFTDKLIF
V: TRDV1
size: medium-sized
D: TRDD3
J: TRDJ1

DNA: TGTGCCTGTGACCAACTGGGGGATACGCAAGGGTCGGAACTCATCTTT
CDR3: CACDQLGDTQGSELIF
V: TRDV2
size: .
D: TRDD3
J: TRDJ1

DNA: TGTGCTCTTGGGGGCACCGATAAACTCATCTTT
CDR3: CALGGTDKLIF
V: TRDV1
size: medium-sized
D: .
J: TRDJ1

DNA: TGTGCCTGTGACACGATAGGATCTCGCTCCTGGGACACCCGACAGATGTTTTTC
CDR3: CACDTIGSRSWDTRQMFF
V: TRDV2
size: large
D: .
J: TRDJ3

DNA: TGTGCTCTTGGGGAACTATCCCTTCTTCGGCGGGGGCCACGGGGGCTTAAACTCATCTTT
CDR3: CALGELSLLRRGPRGLKLIF
V: TRDV1
size: .
D: .
J: TRDJ1

DNA: TGTGCCTGTGACACCGTTAAGCCCGGTGGGGGATACGGCCGTTACACCGATAAACTCATCTTT
CDR3: CACDTVKPGGGYGRYTDKLIF
V: TRDV2
size: medium-sized
D: TRDD3
J: TRDJ1

DNA: TGTGCTCTTGGGGGCCCAATTCCGAGGCATACGGCCGATAAACTCATCTTT
CDR3: CALGGPIPRHTADKLIF
V: TRDV1
size: few
D: .
J: TRDJ1

DNA: TGTGCCTGTGACCCGAACTTCCTCCCCTTTGACGATAAACTCATCTTT
CDR3: CACDPNFLPFDDKLIF
V: TRDV2
size: large
D: .
J: TRDJ1

DNA: TGTGCCTGTGACACGCTGGGGACTACTGGGGACCACTCCTGGGACACCCGACAGATGTTTTTC
CDR3: CACDTLGTTGDHSWDTRQMFF
V: TRDV2
size: medium-sized
D: TRDD3
J: TRDJ3

DNA: TGTGCCTGTGACCCGCTGGGGGATACGCGGACCGATAAACTCATCTTT
CDR3: CACDPLGDTRTDKLIF
V: TRDV2
size: large
D: TRDD3
J: TRDJ1